This section outlines one TCR beta chain sequence together with its context. This clone was observed a few times. It lacks a known antigen. Per-base qualities were not stored, and no clone one base away is much larger. The study tested focal radiation therapy combined with CTLA-4 blockade (ipilimumab) in patients with chemo-refractory metastatic non-small-cell lung cancer. This sample stems from a study of radiotherapy plus CTLA-4 blockade in lung cancer (dated by TCRdb to 2017 to 2018). The study in broad terms: Objective responses occurred in more than 15% of enrolled patients, and 30% to 35% achieved disease control. Beyond this particular receptor, the publication reports: After treatment with radiotherapy and ipilimumab, TCR clones that originated in tumors expanded in peripheral blood. The strongest predictors of response were reported to be early dynamic shifts in blood T cell clones along with a rise in serum interferon-beta following radiation.

The library was made by the immunoSEQ multiplex PCR assay. TCRdb retrieved this table from immuneACCESS and kept in-frame rearrangements only. Not all clones are present; in checked studies, unresolved V genes account for under half, and no reason is known for the remainder. Across this sample there are tens of thousands of clones, with about 78% seen only once. Approximately 22% of the sample is in the top ten clones. The CDR3 contains 15 residues, cysteine and phenylalanine counted. The retained sequence is limited to the CDR3, 45 bases, with the frame set at the first base. Relative to germline, V is missing 5 bases and J is missing 0 bases, with 3 bases of the junction outside any gene match. The germline V gene provides CDR1 SGHTA and CDR2 FQGTGA.

The chain uses TRBV7-3 and TRBJ2-1; 8 central bases correspond to TRBD1. This TCR came from a human donor with non-small cell lung cancer whose response to radiotherapy plus ipilimumab could not be evaluated. Some clones in this sample may be carry-over from other donors' samples. Source: peripheral blood, taken from a patient treated with radiotherapy plus ipilimumab. The CDR3 here reads CASSLGQGSYNEQFF. Read as DNA, the sequence is TGTGCCAGCAGCCTCGGACAGGGCTCCTACAATGAGCAGTTCTTC. This CDR3, with the reference TRBV7-3 and TRBJ2-1 proteins standing in past its ends, gives the full variable domain GAGVSQTPSNKVTEKGKYVELRCDPISGHTALYWYRQSLGQGPEFLIYFQGTGAADDSGLPNDRFFAVRPEGSVSTLKIQRTERGDSAVYLCASSLGQGSYNEQFFGPGTRLTVL.